This T cell receptor beta chain was sequenced for a study of cytomegalovirus exposure and HLA in healthy donors. CDR1 is SSHAT, CDR2 FNYEAQ, per germline (reference sequence). The V and J ends lost 8 bases and 5 bases respectively, with 19 bases between them. CDR3 size: 15 residues. Study-wide findings and caveats: Listed as cytomegalovirus-associated were 170 or so TCR beta chains. There were a few CMV-associated chains whose specificity for CMV antigens was confirmed in vitro. High specificity and sensitivity for cytomegalovirus status were reported for the classifier.

With respect to this clone: The antigen remains unidentified.

The data were produced by immunoSEQ multiplex PCR, yet TCRdb's version contains in-frame clones alone and is incomplete. The sample carries under 200,000 clones, roughly three quarters recorded once. The study drew the donors from its approximately 110-subject validation cohort, separate from the approximately 700-subject first cohort. The sample taken for sequencing was PBMCs. This receptor was taken from a woman aged 30 to 39 in good health and CMV-seronegative. This rearrangement joins TRBV7-7 to TRBJ2-1; possible D gene TRBD1, 6 bases. The CDR3 DNA follows: TGTGCCAGCGGAACAGGGAGAGGGGTAAACAATGAGCAGTTCTTC. It encodes CASGTGRGVNNEQFF.